Described below is a single T cell receptor (beta chain) sequence and its context. The data stem from a study of blood T cell repertoires in COVID-19. Study-level background: The origin of the acute and convalescent COVID-19 samples was the United States, Italy and Spain. PBMCs, B-cell-depleted T cells, or T cells provided the cDNA or gDNA that made up the material.

The V gene's germline CDR1 is KGHDR and CDR2 SFDVKD. With V trimmed by 7 bases and J by 5 bases, 2 bases remained unmatched. This CDR3 is built from 13 residues. In the original analysis: Estimates of nucleated cell counts were drawn from the amplification of reference gene primers. Clones were read by immunoSEQ multiplex PCR, and TCRdb kept only the in-frame ones, dropping some. V and J calls and clone size are given by that table; D and trimming were obtained from the DNA. The sample yields approximately 120,000 clones, 75% to 85% seen once. The receptor was derived from a man aged 80 or over with acute or convalescent COVID-19. The chain employs TRBV24-1 and TRBJ2-2; 8 bases map to TRBD2. Sequencing input: peripheral blood. The chain's CDR3 is CATRCGGTGELFF. CDR3 sequence (DNA): TGTGCCACCAGGTGCGGGGGGACCGGGGAGCTGTTTTTT.